Shown below are 29 T cell receptor beta chains from a single sample sequenced in a study of T cells in Graves' hyperthyroidism and ophthalmopathy. It was RNA transcripts that yielded the amplified TCR beta CDR3 regions. The HTBI set primed first-round TCR CDR3 RT-PCR. One entry per CDR3 protein results from TCRdb running MiXCR on the multiplex PCR reads. The sample records about 480,000 distinct CDR3 sequences, roughly a quarter being singletons. Sequenced material: blood. Every receptor here comes from a woman younger than 45 with Graves' ophthalmopathy.

This clonotype occurred a few times. The chain employs TRBV29-1 and TRBJ2-5, with D possibly matching TRBD2 (5 bases). V lost 0 bases and J lost 4, with 9 bases in between. Germline loops: CDR1 SQVTM, CDR2 ANQGSEA. This CDR3 comprises 13 residues. The DNA for the CDR3 is TGCAGCGTTGAAGATCTTCTAGCAGAGACCCAGTACTTC. Translated: CSVEDLLAETQYF.

This clonotype was seen at least ten times. The chain employs TRBV12-3 or TRBV12-4 and TRBJ2-6; D uncertain. Trimming took off 1 base at V and 0 bases at J, with 4 bases between the two ends. The CDR3 consists of 15 residues. CDR3 region: CASSLDVSGANVLTF. DNA for the CDR3: TGTGCCAGCAGTTTAGACGTCTCTGGGGCCAACGTCCTGACTTTC.

This clonotype was observed many times. The chain is built from TRBV6-1 and TRBJ1-5; no firm D call. CDR1 is MNHNS and CDR2 is SASEGT in the germline V gene. This CDR3 contains 13 residues. Trimming took off 4 bases at V and 2 bases at J, with 6 bases between the two ends. The CDR3 DNA reads TGTGCCAGCAGTGCCGGGGGCAATCAGCCCCAGCATTTT. As protein: CASSAGGNQPQHF.

This clonotype was detected many times. The rearrangement uses TRBV6-1 and TRBJ2-7, with D maybe TRBD2 (5 bases). Trimming stripped 4 bases from V and 6 bases from J, with 13 bases between. CDR1 and CDR2 (germline): MNHNS, SASEGT. The CDR3 spans 13 residues. The CDR3 coding sequence is TGTGCCAGCAGTGCGCGAGGGATGAGCGAGCAGTACTTC. Its protein product is CASSARGMSEQYF.

This sequence joins TRBV29-1 and TRBJ1-2, with 7 bases lining up with TRBD1. The V segment lost 7 bases and the J segment 1 base; nucleotides outside the gene matches: 12. This CDR3 has 15 residues. From germline, CDR1 is SQVTM and CDR2 ANQGSEA. CDR3 protein: CSAHIQQGHNYGYTF. The CDR3 nucleotides read TGCAGCGCGCACATCCAACAGGGGCATAACTATGGCTACACCTTC.

The chain combines TRBV20-1 with TRBJ1-2; no reliable D call. Germline loops: CDR1 DFQATT, CDR2 SNEGSKA (reference sequence). This CDR3 spans 14 amino acids. V was clipped by 5 bases and J by 0 bases, with 13 bases between them. The CDR3: CSAAPPGANYGYTF. The DNA for the CDR3 is TGCAGTGCTGCCCCTCCGGGCGCTAACTATGGCTACACCTTC.

This clonotype was picked up many times. The DNA of the CDR3 is TGTGCCAGCAGCCAAGTGGTTAGCGGGGGGCTACAAGAGACCCAGTACTTC. Its protein product is CASSQVVSGGLQETQYF. The chain employs TRBV14 and TRBJ2-5, with 10 bases lining up with TRBD2. Per the germline V gene, CDR1 is SGHDN and CDR2 is FVKESK. The CDR3 length is 17 residues. V dropped 1 base and J dropped 2; count of bases not matched to a gene: 7. The full variable domain, its missing parts supplied by reference TRBV14 and TRBJ2-5, is EAGVTQFPSHSVIEKGQTVTLRCDPISGHDNLYWYRRVMGKEIKFLLHFVKESKQDESGMPNNRFLAERTGGTYSTLKVQPAELEDSGVYFCASSQVVSGGLQETQYFGPGTRLLVL.

The chain uses TRBV2 and TRBJ2-3; TRBD2 agrees at 9 bases. The CDR3 has 16 residues. The germline CDR1 and CDR2 sequences are SNHLY and FYNNEI. With 6 bases clipped from V and 2 bases from J, the junction kept 9 bases outside the gene matches. CDR3 sequence reads: CASSPEVAGATDTQYF. The CDR3 DNA follows: TGTGCCAGCAGCCCGGAGGTAGCGGGGGCCACAGATACGCAGTATTTT.

This clonotype was counted many times. The V gene is TRBV6-5, the J gene TRBJ2-4; no reliable D call. Looked up from germline, CDR1 is MNHEY and CDR2 is SVGAGI. The CDR3 is 15 amino acids. Trimming took 4 bases from V and 0 from J, leaving 10 bases between them. CDR3 region: CASSWYWLAKNIQYF. The CDR3 region has the DNA TGTGCCAGCAGTTGGTATTGGCTAGCCAAAAACATTCAGTACTTC.

This clonotype was seen repeatedly, ten times or more. The chain uses TRBV27 and TRBJ2-7, with D perhaps TRBD1 (6 bases). Between the trimmed V and J ends, which lost 8 bases and 4 bases, there was a span of 15 bases. Germline assignment: CDR1 MNHEY and CDR2 SMNVEV (reference sequence). This CDR3 has 13 amino acids. The CDR3 DNA reads as TGTGCCAGCGGTCGGACAGTAGAATACGAGCAGTACTTC. Translating it yields CASGRTVEYEQYF.

This clonotype was counted ten times or more. The rearrangement joins TRBV12-3 or TRBV12-4 to TRBJ1-2, with a possible D match to TRBD1 (5 bases). The CDR3 extends over 14 amino acids. V lost 5 bases and J lost 4, with 14 bases in between. The CDR3 is CASSHSGFGYGYTF. For the CDR3, the DNA is TGTGCCAGCAGTCATTCAGGGTTCGGCTATGGCTACACCTTC.

The V gene is TRBV19, the J gene TRBJ1-1, with D tentatively TRBD1 (5 bases). CDR3 length equals 12 residues. Trimming took off 7 bases at V and 6 bases at J, with 12 bases between the two ends. Germline V gene lookup returns CDR1 LNHDA and CDR2 SQIVND (reference sequence). CDR3 nucleotides: TGTGCCAGTAACTTAGGGGTGGCTGAAGCTTTCTTT. Translated: CASNLGVAEAFF.

This clonotype was seen repeatedly, ten times or more. The chain uses TRBV12-3 or TRBV12-4 and TRBJ2-7, with 8 nucleotides matching TRBD1. The CDR3 is made up of 15 amino acids. With V trimmed by 2 bases and J by 2 bases, 5 bases remained unmatched. CDR3 coding DNA: TGTGCCAGCAGTTTAAAGGGACAGGCCACCTACGAGCAGTACTTC. The encoded protein is CASSLKGQATYEQYF.

This clonotype was picked up many times. This chain connects TRBV6-5 to TRBJ2-7; the D gene is possibly TRBD1 (5 bases). CDR1 is MNHEY and CDR2 is SVGAGI in the germline V gene. The CDR3 is 14 residues long. V was trimmed by 0 bases and J by 2 bases, leaving 8 bases between them. CDR3 amino acids: CASSYSTRAYEQYF. The DNA of the CDR3 is TGTGCCAGCAGTTACTCGACCAGGGCCTACGAGCAGTACTTC.

As for this clonotype: Since no conserved phenylalanine or tryptophan closes the CDR3, a read error is the likely cause. The genes are TRBV5-4 and TRBJ1-5; D gene unclear. Trimming pared 2 bases from V and 0 bases from J, leaving 3 bases between. Germline assignment: CDR1 SGHNT and CDR2 YYREEE (reference sequence). The CDR3 loop spans 13 amino acids. In nucleotides, the CDR3 is TGTGCCAGCAGCTTTGATAGCAATCAGCCCCAGCATTAT. Protein product: CASSFDSNQPQHY.

The sample holds many counts of this clonotype. CDR3 protein: CASTLTTGYGYTF. The CDR3 coding sequence is TGTGCCAGCACCCTAACAACAGGGTATGGCTACACCTTC. The chain recombines TRBV12-3 or TRBV12-4 with TRBJ1-2; weak D call: TRBD1 (6 bases). V was pared by 7 bases and J by 5 bases, with 14 bases between. This CDR3 contains 13 residues.

Many counts were recorded for this clonotype. The rearrangement joins TRBV27 to TRBJ1-1; 8 nucleotides line up with TRBD1. CDR1 MNHEY and CDR2 SMNVEV come from the germline V gene (reference sequence). The CDR3 has 13 residues. With V trimmed by 5 bases and J by 9 bases, 8 bases remained unmatched. Here the CDR3 DNA reads TGTGCCAGCAGTGACGGACAGGGTATGAAAGCTTTCTTT. It codes for CASSDGQGMKAFF.

This clonotype occurred a few times. The chain has TRBV19 and TRBJ1-6; possibly TRBD1 for D (6 bases). The germline V gene encodes CDR1 LNHDA and CDR2 SQIVND (reference sequence). The V end was cut by 5 bases, the J end by 5 bases, with 13 bases between. This CDR3 comprises 15 residues. The CDR3 sequence: CASSATGGNNSPLHF. The CDR3 nucleotides are TGTGCCAGTAGTGCCACCGGGGGCAATAATTCACCCCTCCACTTT.

The rearrangement links TRBV28 to TRBJ1-1; unclear D gene. V lost 3 bases, J lost 4 bases, and 12 bases lay in between. In germline, CDR1 is MDHEN, CDR2 SYDVKM. The CDR3 runs 14 residues. In nucleotides, the CDR3 is TGTGCCAGCAGTTTGGGGATCCCCACCACTGAAGCTTTCTTT. Translation gives CASSLGIPTTEAFF. Together with reference TRBV28 and TRBJ1-1, the CDR3 gives the full variable domain: DVKVTQSSRYLVKRTGEKVFLECVQDMDHENMFWYRQDPGLGLRLIYFSYDVKMKEKGDIPEGYSVSREKKERFSLILESASTNQTSMYLCASSLGIPTTEAFFGQGTRLTVV.

This clonotype was picked up a small number of times. A single base separates this from a much larger clone, so it may be a read error. The CDR3 protein is CAISETGGQETKYF. CDR3 DNA: TGTGCCATCAGTGAGACAGGGGGCCAAGAGACCAAGTACTTC. The gene calls are TRBV10-3 and TRBJ2-5; 9 bases are shared with TRBD1. The CDR3 length is 14 residues. Germline-derived CDR1 and CDR2 are ENHRY and SYGVKD.

This clonotype came up many times. This chain links TRBV6-5 with TRBJ1-6; 11 bases are a match to TRBD1. The CDR3 consists of 18 residues. V trimming: 2 bases; J trimming: 8 bases; junction bases outside the gene matches: 11. Germline CDR1 MNHEY, CDR2 SVGAGI. The chain's CDR3 is CASSYGDRGLCVDSPLHF. The CDR3, as DNA: TGTGCCAGCAGTTACGGGGACAGGGGGTTATGTGTGGATTCACCCCTCCACTTT.

Ten or more counts support this clonotype. V and J are TRBV5-5 and TRBJ1-2, with D perhaps matching TRBD1 (5 bases). Trimming shortened V by 3 bases and J by 4 bases, and 13 bases separated the two germline ends. CDR1 and CDR2 from the germline V gene are SGHKS and YYEKEE (reference sequence). This CDR3 comprises 14 residues. CDR3 nucleotide sequence: TGTGCCAGCAGCTACGGGGCGGCAATCTATGGCTACACCTTC. Translated, it gives CASSYGAAIYGYTF.

The chain carries TRBV20-1 and TRBJ1-1; the match to TRBD1 covers 8 bases. Germline loops: CDR1 DFQATT, CDR2 SNEGSKA (reference sequence). The CDR3 is 13 residues long. Unmatched junction bases numbered 5, after V lost 4 bases and J lost 4 bases. As DNA, the CDR3 is TGCAGTGCTAACGACAGGGGAGGCACTGAAGCTTTCTTT. It encodes CSANDRGGTEAFF.

V gene TRBV10-3 combines with J gene TRBJ2-7; D unclear. The V gene lost 6 bases and the J gene lost 0 bases, with 12 bases spanning the gap. There are 14 residues in the CDR3. CDR1 and CDR2 from the germline V gene are ENHRY and SYGVKD. As DNA, the CDR3 is TGTGCCATCAGACCTGCCTTGAGCTCCTACGAGCAGTACTTC. It translates to CAIRPALSSYEQYF.

This chain uses TRBV20-1 with TRBJ2-5; a weak D match, TRBD2 (6 bases). V dropped 0 bases and J dropped 5 bases, with 13 bases sitting between them. The CDR3 is 14 amino acids. Looked up from germline, CDR1 is DFQATT and CDR2 is SNEGSKA (reference sequence). CDR3 sequence (DNA): TGCAGTGCTAGAGATGTACTAGCAAGTGAGACCCAGTACTTC. It is translated as CSARDVLASETQYF.

This clonotype was counted at least ten times. The chain combines TRBV10-1 with TRBJ2-2, with 10 bases aligning to TRBD2. This CDR3 contains 16 residues. The V gene end was trimmed by 6 bases and the J gene end by 6 bases; junction bases not matched to a gene: 10. CDR1 WNHNN and CDR2 SYGVQD come from the germline V gene (reference sequence). CDR3: CASSELAGSPPGELFF. CDR3 DNA: TGCGCCAGCAGCGAACTAGCGGGGTCCCCTCCCGGGGAGCTGTTTTTT.

This clonotype was observed at least ten times. The chain links TRBV6-1 to TRBJ1-5; 7 nucleotides line up with TRBD1. Per the germline V gene, CDR1 is MNHNS and CDR2 is SASEGT. This CDR3 is built from 15 residues. V shed 4 bases and J 5 bases; nucleotides not matched to a gene: 8. The CDR3 DNA reads as TGTGCCAGCAGTGTAAGGGACAGACCTCATCAGCCCCAGCATTTT. Translation gives CASSVRDRPHQPQHF.

This chain uses TRBV9 with TRBJ2-5, with D tentatively TRBD1 (6 bases). The germline gives CDR1 SGDLS, CDR2 YYNGEE. CDR3 length equals 14 residues. Trimming stripped 9 bases from V and 4 bases from J, with 19 bases between. The CDR3 sequence: CAISPPGHGETQYF. The CDR3, as DNA: TGTGCCATCAGTCCACCGGGACATGGAGAGACCCAGTACTTC.

DNA of the CDR3: TGTGCCAGCAGTTTCTGGGAGAACTACGAGCAGTACTTC. This translates into CASSFWENYEQYF. The J gene is TRBJ2-7, the V gene TRBV28, with D possibly being TRBD2 (5 bases). The V gene lost 3 bases and the J gene lost 3 bases, with 9 bases spanning the gap. CDR1 and CDR2 from the germline V gene are MDHEN and SYDVKM. The CDR3 consists of 13 residues.